The 9 T cell receptor beta chains in this list originate from one sample, sequenced in a study of cytomegalovirus exposure and HLA in healthy donors. PCR employed 60 Vbeta and 13 Jbeta primers. Profiling relied on immunoSEQ multiplex PCR, and the TCRdb table lists in-frame clones only, not all of them. The table lists about 110,000 clones. The specimen sequenced was PBMCs. These receptors were obtained from a man younger than 45 in good health and CMV-seronegative.

The gene calls are TRBV2 and TRBJ2-2; D remains unclear. Trimming removed 5 bases from V and 6 bases from J, with 19 bases in between. The CDR3 consists of 16 residues. Germline CDR1 SNHLY, CDR2 FYNNEI. For the CDR3, the DNA is TGTGCCAGCAGTAACCATCTATCCTCGCTTCCCGGGGAGCTGTTTTTT. Its translation is CASSNHLSSLPGELFF.

V is TRBV11-2 and J is TRBJ1-3; tentatively, D is TRBD1 (6 bases). Germline V lookup: CDR1 SGHAT, CDR2 FQNNGV. This CDR3 spans 13 amino acids. With 3 bases removed from V and 5 bases from J, the gap between germline ends came to 8 bases. In DNA, the CDR3 is TGTGCCAGCAGCTTTCAGGGGCGAAACACCATATATTTT. Protein: CASSFQGRNTIYF.

The chain uses TRBV30 and TRBJ2-1, with TRBD2 matching over 14 bases. J lost 9 bases, V lost 6 bases, and 7 bases had no gene match. CDR1 and CDR2 (germline): GTSNPN, SVGIG (reference sequence). The CDR3 has 14 amino acids. DNA of the CDR3: TGTGCCTGTTCGACTAGCGGGGGGGCCGCTGAGCAGTTCTTC. Protein: CACSTSGGAAEQFF.

The genes are TRBV5-1 and TRBJ1-4; D ambiguous. The V gene lost 2 bases and the J gene lost 1 base, with 12 bases spanning the gap. The CDR3 is 16 amino acids. From germline, CDR1 is SGHRS and CDR2 YFSETQ. Here the CDR3 reads CASSFAVFGTNEKLFF. The CDR3 coding sequence is TGCGCCAGCAGCTTCGCGGTCTTCGGAACTAATGAAAAACTGTTTTTT.

This rearrangement joins TRBV28 to TRBJ1-1; no definite D call. This CDR3 is built from 12 residues. Germline V gene sequence: CDR1 MDHEN, CDR2 SYDVKM. V lost 8 bases and J 1 base, leaving 8 bases between the germline ends. Here the CDR3 reads CASVRRNTEAFF. The CDR3 region has the DNA TGTGCCAGCGTTCGTAGGAACACTGAAGCTTTCTTT.

The gene calls are TRBV19 and TRBJ1-4; maybe TRBD1 (5 bases). The CDR3 is made up of 13 amino acids. Germline CDR1 reads LNHDA; CDR2 reads SQIVND (reference sequence). Trimming took 6 bases from V and 8 from J, leaving 13 bases between them. The CDR3: CASSAGIVEKLFF. CDR3 DNA: TGTGCCAGTAGCGCAGGGATAGTGGAAAAACTGTTTTTT.

The rearrangement joins TRBV29-1 to TRBJ2-7; the D gene is possibly TRBD2 (5 bases). Trimming left V 6 bases short and J 1 base short, with 7 bases between. Germline V gene lookup returns CDR1 SQVTM and CDR2 ANQGSEA. This CDR3 spans 11 amino acids. CDR3 region: CSVWTSYEQYF. The CDR3, as DNA: TGCAGCGTCTGGACTTCCTACGAGCAGTACTTC.

V is TRBV9 and J is TRBJ2-4, with 7 bases lining up with TRBD2. Germline V lookup: CDR1 SGDLS, CDR2 YYNGEE. The V segment lost 0 bases and the J segment 10 bases; nucleotides outside the gene matches: 7. The CDR3 is 14 amino acids. DNA for the CDR3: TGTGCCAGCAGCGTAGAATTGGGGCGGGGGATTCAGTACTTC. Encoded protein: CASSVELGRGIQYF. Complete variable domain (other parts from reference TRBV9 and TRBJ2-4): DSGVTQTPKHLITATGQRVTLRCSPRSGDLSVYWYQQSLDQGLQFLIQYYNGEERAKGNILERFSAQQFPDLHSELNLSSLELGDSALYFCASSVELGRGIQYFGAGTRLSVL.

The chain uses TRBV7-3 and TRBJ2-2, with 8 bases matching TRBD2. This CDR3 is 16 amino acids long. Looked up from germline, CDR1 is SGHTA and CDR2 is FQGTGA. V lost 5 bases, J lost 4 bases, and 9 bases stayed unmatched. The CDR3 nucleotides are TGTGCCAGCAGCCACACTGCGGGGGGCGTCACCGGGGAGCTGTTTTTT. Its translation is CASSHTAGGVTGELFF.